The next 30 T cell receptor beta chains were all read from a single sample in a study of cytomegalovirus exposure and HLA in healthy donors (dated by TCRdb to 2016 to 2017). Library generation was performed with the immunoSEQ multiplex PCR assay. A mixture of 60 forward primers for TCR Vbeta segments and 13 reverse primers for TCR Jbeta segments was used in the multiplex PCR. TCRdb mirrors the immuneACCESS table, restricted to in-frame sequences. Some clones are absent from its copies; in checked studies, under half trace to an unresolved V gene, and the reason for the others is unknown. Here the sample has about 92,000 clones; roughly 70% occur a single time. Together, the top ten hold 16% of the sample. Sequenced: PBMCs. The source of these receptors is a woman aged 18 to 35 in good health and CMV-seropositive.

The chain carries TRBV5-1 and TRBJ2-7, with 8 bases identical to TRBD2. Unmatched junction bases numbered 12, after V lost 7 bases and J lost 6 bases. The CDR3 covers 14 residues. Germline assignment: CDR1 SGHRS and CDR2 YFSETQ. As DNA, the CDR3 is TGCGCCAGCCGGGAGGGTCCCCTTGGGCCCGAGCAGTACTTC. The encoded protein is CASREGPLGPEQYF.

The chain uses TRBV5-4 and TRBJ2-3, with 8 positions matching TRBD2. The length of the CDR3 is 16 residues. V lost 2 bases to trimming and J lost 2 bases; unmatched junction nucleotides: 7. Germline V gene lookup returns CDR1 SGHNT and CDR2 YYREEE (reference sequence). The CDR3 protein is CASSLRGTSPTDTQYF. CDR3 DNA sequence: TGTGCCAGCAGCTTAAGAGGGACTAGTCCCACAGATACGCAGTATTTT.

The table lists this clone with a few counts. The gene calls are TRBV7-2 and TRBJ2-1; TRBD2 matches at 14 bases. Germline V gene lookup returns CDR1 SGHTA and CDR2 FQGNSA. V shed 5 bases, J shed 6 bases, and the junction held 6 bases outside the gene matches. CDR3 length: 16 amino acids. This chain's CDR3 is CASSLRTSGGLNEQFF. The CDR3 nucleotides are TGTGCCAGCAGCCTTCGGACTAGCGGGGGGCTCAATGAGCAGTTCTTC.

The CDR3 sequence is CASSVGGSSEQYF. The CDR3 coding sequence is TGTGCCAGCAGCGTTGGGGGCTCGTCCGAGCAGTACTTC. The J gene is TRBJ2-7, the V gene TRBV9, with D perhaps matching TRBD1 (6 bases). Per germline, CDR1 SGDLS and CDR2 YYNGEE. V lost 2 bases and J 6 bases, leaving 12 bases between the germline ends. The CDR3 contains 13 residues.

This sequence joins TRBV7-9 and TRBJ2-3, with TRBD2 identical over 7 bases. Trimming removed 1 base from V and 0 bases from J; junction bases left unmatched: 4. Germline-derived CDR1 and CDR2 are SEHNR and FQNEAQ (reference sequence). The CDR3 is 16 residues long. The CDR3: CASSLDLAASTDTQYF. The CDR3 DNA sequence: TGTGCCAGCAGCTTAGATCTAGCGGCTAGCACAGATACGCAGTATTTT.

The chain employs TRBV18 and TRBJ2-7; 7 bases are a match to TRBD1. Germline V CDR1 and CDR2: KGHSH, LQKENI. The CDR3 is 12 residues long. J gave up 4 bases and V 4 bases, and 1 base lay outside the gene matches. In DNA form, the CDR3 reads TGTGCCAGCTCACGACAGGGTTACGAGCAGTACTTC. Protein product: CASSRQGYEQYF.

The chain carries TRBV27 and TRBJ2-1; 10 bases align to TRBD1. Germline values: CDR1 MNHEY, CDR2 SMNVEV (reference sequence). J gave up 9 bases and V 9 bases, and 8 bases lay outside the gene matches. The CDR3 has 13 amino acids. The CDR3 DNA is TGTGCCAGTACGACAGGGGGCCTACGTGAGCAGTTCTTC. This translates into CASTTGGLREQFF.

The J gene is TRBJ2-7, the V gene TRBV7-2; D is ambiguous. The CDR3 length is 15 residues. Germline V gene data show CDR1 as SGHTA and CDR2 as FQGNSA. V dropped 2 bases and J dropped 0 bases, with 11 bases sitting between them. CDR3 sequence reads: CASSLQQDVSYEQYF. The DNA for the CDR3 is TGTGCCAGCAGCTTACAGCAGGATGTCTCCTACGAGCAGTACTTC.

The chain joins TRBV6-4 to TRBJ2-1; D may be TRBD1 (6 bases). The germline gives CDR1 MRHNA, CDR2 SNTAGT. The CDR3 consists of 12 residues. The V end lost 0 bases, the J end lost 10 bases, and 7 bases lay between the germline ends. CDR3 nucleotides: TGTGCCAGCAGTGACTCTACAGGGGAGCAGTTCTTC. Translated, it gives CASSDSTGEQFF.

The J gene is TRBJ1-1, the V gene TRBV29-1; TRBD1 aligns across 8 bases. Per germline, CDR1 SQVTM and CDR2 ANQGSEA. V lost 8 bases, J lost 1 base, and 6 bases stayed unmatched. This CDR3 has 13 amino acids. The CDR3 protein is CSITGTGNTEAFF. As DNA, the CDR3 is TGCAGCATCACCGGGACAGGGAACACTGAAGCTTTCTTT.

The rearrangement uses TRBV29-1 and TRBJ1-5; D call uncertain. There are 15 residues in the CDR3. The germline gives CDR1 SQVTM, CDR2 ANQGSEA. V lost 5 bases, J lost 0 bases, and 14 bases lay in between. The CDR3 loop reads CSVIEGPLSNQPQHF. As DNA, the CDR3 is TGCAGCGTTATAGAGGGTCCGCTTAGCAATCAGCCCCAGCATTTT.

Only a few counts were recorded for this clone. The chain is built from TRBV28 and TRBJ1-1; D is unclear. The CDR3 covers 13 residues. CDR1 is MDHEN and CDR2 is SYDVKM in the germline V gene. V was trimmed by 7 bases and J by 2 bases, leaving 11 bases between them. The DNA for the CDR3 is TGTGCCAGCACTATCTACTCCAACACTGAAGCTTTCTTT. Its translation: CASTIYSNTEAFF.

In its sample, this clone was seen a few times. The rearrangement uses TRBV19 and TRBJ2-1; 7 nucleotides align to TRBD2. CDR1 and CDR2 (germline): LNHDA, SQIVND (reference sequence). The CDR3 length is 14 residues. Losses at the gene ends were 3 bases for V and 4 bases for J; bases not matched to a gene: 3. Here the CDR3 DNA reads TGTGCCAGTAGTATTTGGGGGGGATACAATGAGCAGTTCTTC. Translation: CASSIWGGYNEQFF.

The rearrangement uses TRBV15 and TRBJ1-5, with a possible D match to TRBD1 (6 bases). The CDR3 is 15 residues long. Germline-derived CDR1 and CDR2 are LNHNV and YYDKDF (reference sequence). The V and J ends lost 1 base and 3 bases respectively, with 10 bases between them. The CDR3 DNA is TGTGCCACCAGCAGAGTGGCAGGGGCCAATCAGCCCCAGCATTTT. Its translation: CATSRVAGANQPQHF. The full variable domain, rest sourced from reference TRBV15 and TRBJ1-5, is DAMVIQNPRYQVTQFGKPVTLSCSQTLNHNVMYWYQQKSSQAPKLLFHYYDKDFNNEADTPDNFQSRRPNTSFCFLDIRSPGLGDTAMYLCATSRVAGANQPQHFGDGTRLSIL.

J is TRBJ1-3 and V is TRBV6-5, with D possibly being TRBD1 (6 bases). From germline, CDR1 is MNHEY and CDR2 SVGAGI. This CDR3 has 15 residues. Trimming stripped 5 bases from V and 0 bases from J, with 11 bases between. The CDR3, as DNA: TGTGCCAGCAGTACTACAGGGCCCTCTGGAAACACCATATATTTT. Protein sequence: CASSTTGPSGNTIYF.

This chain connects TRBV6-5 to TRBJ2-5; 10 positions match TRBD2. The CDR3 length is 16 residues. CDR1 and CDR2 from the germline V gene are MNHEY and SVGAGI. Germline trimming cut 1 base from V and 4 bases from J; bases unmatched to any gene: 6. For the CDR3, the DNA is TGTGCCAGCAGTTACTACAGCGGGGGGGGTGGAGAGACCCAGTACTTC. Encoded protein: CASSYYSGGGGETQYF.

This clone showed up just once. The chain couples TRBV28 to TRBJ2-3; no clear D gene. Trimming shortened V by 3 bases and J by 3 bases, and 10 bases separated the two germline ends. Germline V gene sequence: CDR1 MDHEN, CDR2 SYDVKM. The CDR3 runs 14 residues. CDR3 protein: CASSFPQKTDTQYF. CDR3 DNA sequence: TGTGCCAGCAGTTTTCCCCAAAAAACAGATACGCAGTATTTT.

This clone has just one count. This chain connects TRBV7-9 to TRBJ2-3; D might be TRBD2 (5 bases). The CDR3 has 18 residues. V dropped 1 base and J dropped 0 bases, with 17 bases sitting between them. Looked up from germline, CDR1 is SEHNR and CDR2 is FQNEAQ (reference sequence). The CDR3 DNA follows: TGTGCCAGCAGCTTAGGGGGTAGCGAGCGATCTAGCACAGATACGCAGTATTTT. It yields the protein CASSLGGSERSSTDTQYF.

The rearrangement links TRBV6-1 to TRBJ1-5, with 8 positions matching TRBD1. Trimming removed 5 bases from V and 7 bases from J; junction bases left unmatched: 10. Per germline, CDR1 MNHNS and CDR2 SASEGT. The CDR3 extends over 15 amino acids. For the CDR3, the DNA is TGTGCCAGCAGTCCGCTAGGGACAGGTATACAGCCCCAGCATTTT. Translated: CASSPLGTGIQPQHF.

V and J are TRBV15 and TRBJ2-3; possible D gene TRBD1, 6 bases. The V gene's germline CDR1 is LNHNV and CDR2 YYDKDF (reference sequence). CDR3 length: 15 residues. V was cut by 1 base and J by 5 bases, with 13 bases left in between. CDR3 amino acids: CATSRGVRGGDTQYF. The CDR3 region has the DNA TGTGCCACCAGCAGAGGAGTCAGGGGTGGAGATACGCAGTATTTT. Full variable domain (missing parts from reference TRBV15 and TRBJ2-3): DAMVIQNPRYQVTQFGKPVTLSCSQTLNHNVMYWYQQKSSQAPKLLFHYYDKDFNNEADTPDNFQSRRPNTSFCFLDIRSPGLGDTAMYLCATSRGVRGGDTQYFGPGTRLTVL.

V and J are TRBV7-2 and TRBJ2-3; D is possibly TRBD1 (7 bases). The CDR3 runs to 13 residues. V was clipped by 4 bases and J by 5 bases, with 10 bases between them. Germline CDR1 reads SGHTA; CDR2 reads FQGNSA. DNA for the CDR3: TGTGCCAGCAGCTCCCAGGGGGGAGATACGCAGTATTTT. This sequence encodes CASSSQGGDTQYF. Combining the CDR3 with reference TRBV7-2 and TRBJ2-3 gives the whole variable domain GAGVSQSPSNKVTEKGKDVELRCDPISGHTALYWYRQSLGQGLEFLIYFQGNSAPDKSGLPSDRFSAERTGGSVSTLTIQRTQQEDSAVYLCASSSQGGDTQYFGPGTRLTVL.

The table lists this clone with a count of one. The gene calls are TRBV4-1 and TRBJ1-1; D not resolved. V was trimmed by 0 bases and J by 4 bases, leaving 18 bases between them. Germline-derived CDR1 and CDR2 are MGHRA and YSYEKL. The length of the CDR3 is 17 residues. This CDR3 reads CASSQDQGRGQSTEAFF. CDR3 DNA: TGCGCCAGCAGCCAAGATCAAGGCCGGGGTCAATCCACTGAAGCTTTCTTT.

The V gene is TRBV2, the J gene TRBJ1-1, with 7 bases matching TRBD1. This CDR3 spans 14 amino acids. The ends lost 6 bases at V and 4 bases at J; junction bases unmatched: 8. Per germline, CDR1 SNHLY and CDR2 FYNNEI. CDR3 loop: CASRGDSRSTEAFF. The CDR3 coding sequence is TGTGCCAGCAGGGGGGACAGCAGGAGCACTGAAGCTTTCTTT.

V usage is TRBV19 and J usage is TRBJ1-2; D not resolved. Looked up from germline, CDR1 is LNHDA and CDR2 is SQIVND (reference sequence). This CDR3 spans 11 amino acids. CDR3 in amino acids: CSTEGTYGYTF. The CDR3 DNA reads as TGTTCCACGGAGGGAACCTATGGCTACACCTTC.

The chain uses TRBV7-3 and TRBJ2-1, with 7 nucleotides matching TRBD2. This CDR3 is 18 amino acids long. V lost 1 base, J lost 7 bases, and 16 bases stayed unmatched. CDR1 is SGHTA and CDR2 is FQGTGA in the germline V gene. CDR3 sequence (DNA): TGTGCCAGCAGCTTAAGGGGGTACGGGGGGTCAGGTGGGAATGAGCAGTTCTTC. Translating gives CASSLRGYGGSGGNEQFF.

V and J are TRBV2 and TRBJ2-7; 8 bases map to TRBD2. The CDR3 runs 17 residues. In germline, CDR1 is SNHLY, CDR2 FYNNEI. The J segment lost 3 bases and the V segment lost 7 bases, leaving 17 bases of the junction unmatched. CDR3 sequence reads: CASKGERGGGPNYEQYF. The CDR3 DNA sequence: TGTGCCAGCAAGGGGGAACGGGGGGGAGGGCCCAACTACGAGCAGTACTTC.

The CDR3: CASSPGTGYNEQFF. DNA for the CDR3: TGTGCCAGCAGCCCTGGAACGGGATACAATGAGCAGTTCTTC. This chain joins TRBV16 and TRBJ2-1, with a tentative D call TRBD2 (5 bases). Looked up from germline, CDR1 is KGHSY and CDR2 is FQNENV. This CDR3 is 14 amino acids long. Trimming stripped 4 bases from V and 4 bases from J, with 11 bases between.

CDR3 amino acids: CASSQEGLGVPDTQYF. The CDR3 coding sequence is TGCGCCAGCAGCCAAGAGGGGCTAGGAGTCCCAGATACGCAGTATTTT. V and J are TRBV4-1 and TRBJ2-3; TRBD1 might be the D (5 bases). The CDR3 is 16 residues long. Trimming removed 0 bases at V and 4 bases at J, with 14 bases between. Germline loops: CDR1 MGHRA, CDR2 YSYEKL.

This clone has only a few counts. V and J are TRBV13 and TRBJ1-3; tentative D call: TRBD1 (5 bases). The CDR3 length is 20 residues. Trimming cost V 3 bases and J 0 bases, with 24 bases left between them. Germline V gene lookup returns CDR1 PRHDT and CDR2 FYEKMQ (reference sequence). In DNA form, the CDR3 reads TGTGCCAGCAGCTTGCAATCTAGAACCGGGACTCCAGCCTCTGGAAACACCATATATTTT. It translates to CASSLQSRTGTPASGNTIYF.

This chain joins TRBV5-1 and TRBJ2-7; D is unresolved. Germline CDR1 SGHRS, CDR2 YFSETQ. Deletions cut 4 bases from V and 3 bases from J, with 5 bases between. The CDR3 sequence is 11 residues long. This CDR3 is CASSTSYEQYF. In DNA, the CDR3 is TGCGCCAGCAGCACGAGCTACGAGCAGTACTTC.